Sequencing of this T cell receptor beta chain was carried out in a study of response to subunit inactivated influenza vaccine. This clonotype was found many times. Each CDR3 protein gets one entry after TCRdb re-called the RT-PCR reads with MiXCR. Counted here are hundreds of thousands of distinct CDR3 sequences, 7.6% occurring once; the ten biggest clones make up under 15%. The sample here was PBMCs from blood, taken 23 months after vaccination. The sequence was collected from a man in his fifties or sixties who received an inactivated influenza vaccine.

CDR3 in amino acids: CASSNGGTNEKLFF. CDR3 nucleotides: TGTGCCAGCAGTAACGGCGGAACTAATGAAAAACTGTTTTTT. This chain joins TRBV6-2 or TRBV6-3 and TRBJ1-4; D remains ambiguous. V shed 5 bases and J shed 1 base, with 8 bases lying between them. This CDR3 region has 14 residues. Looked up from germline, CDR1 is MNHEY and CDR2 is SVGEGT.